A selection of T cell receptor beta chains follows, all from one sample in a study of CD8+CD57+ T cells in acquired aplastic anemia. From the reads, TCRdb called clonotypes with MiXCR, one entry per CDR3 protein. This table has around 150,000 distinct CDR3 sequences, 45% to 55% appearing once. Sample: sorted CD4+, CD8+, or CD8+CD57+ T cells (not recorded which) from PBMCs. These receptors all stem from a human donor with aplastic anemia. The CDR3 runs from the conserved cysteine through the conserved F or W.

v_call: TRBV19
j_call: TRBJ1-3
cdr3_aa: CASSMGPPGNTIYF

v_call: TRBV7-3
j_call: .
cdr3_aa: CTSSLVRMEETQYF

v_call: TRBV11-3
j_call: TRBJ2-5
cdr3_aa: CASSLATGETQYF

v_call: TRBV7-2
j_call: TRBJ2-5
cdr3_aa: CASSRRETQYF

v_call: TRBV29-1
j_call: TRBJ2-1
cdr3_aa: CSVDSGQPSSYNEQFF

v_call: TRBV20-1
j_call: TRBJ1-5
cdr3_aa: CSARFGTPDQPQHF

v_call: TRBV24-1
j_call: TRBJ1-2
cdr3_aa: CATSGQEGANYGYTF

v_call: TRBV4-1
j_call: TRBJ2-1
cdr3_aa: CASGSSSVNEQFF

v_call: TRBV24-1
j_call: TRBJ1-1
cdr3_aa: CATSDPTSGNTEAFF

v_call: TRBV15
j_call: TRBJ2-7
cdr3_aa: CATSRGMGASYEQYF

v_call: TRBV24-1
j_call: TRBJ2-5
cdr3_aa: CATSAASGRETQYF

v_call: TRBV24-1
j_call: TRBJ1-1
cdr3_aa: CAASDPQGRVDTEAFF

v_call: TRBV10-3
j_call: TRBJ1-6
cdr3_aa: CAPQERNSPLHF

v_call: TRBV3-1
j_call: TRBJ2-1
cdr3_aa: CASSQERLAIVF